This T cell receptor (beta chain) was identified in a study of siplizumab effects on memory and regulatory T cells. The repertoire was sequenced with immunoSEQ multiplex PCR; TCRdb's copy has only in-frame clones and lacks some. Found here are 110,000 or so clones, around 93% of them singletons; the top ten hold roughly 0.17%. Trimming removed 3 bases at V and 0 bases at J, with 8 bases between. The CDR3 has 14 residues. Germline CDR1 reads ENHRY; CDR2 reads SYGVKD. The TCR was taken from a human donor in good health. The specimen was non-Treg CD4+ T cells sorted from blood. The rearrangement uses TRBV10-3 and TRBJ2-5, with unresolved D. In nucleotides, the CDR3 is TGTGCCATCAGTGAATCAACCAACCAAGAGACCCAGTACTTC. It is translated as CAISESTNQETQYF.